This T cell receptor beta chain is drawn from a study of metastatic and nonmetastatic thyroid tumors. TCRdb used MiXCR to call clones anew from the PCR reads. Of some 10,000 clones in the sample, 20% to 30% were seen once. Treatment of any kind had been given to no patient before thyroid surgery. In this sample, this clone turned up a few times. Germline CDR1 and CDR2: MDHEN and SYDVKM. Trimming left V 2 bases short and J 7 bases short, with 13 bases between. CDR3 length: 14 amino acids. Material: tumor tissue. This chain connects TRBV28 to TRBJ2-3, with D possibly being TRBD1 or TRBD2 (5 bases each). The TCR was taken from a female donor with papillary thyroid cancer or a benign thyroid nodule (not recorded which). Some clones in this sample may be carry-over from other donors' samples. CDR3 sequence (DNA): TGTGCCAGCAGTTTAATAGGGGAGACGTATACGCAGTATTTT. It encodes CASSLIGETYTQYF.